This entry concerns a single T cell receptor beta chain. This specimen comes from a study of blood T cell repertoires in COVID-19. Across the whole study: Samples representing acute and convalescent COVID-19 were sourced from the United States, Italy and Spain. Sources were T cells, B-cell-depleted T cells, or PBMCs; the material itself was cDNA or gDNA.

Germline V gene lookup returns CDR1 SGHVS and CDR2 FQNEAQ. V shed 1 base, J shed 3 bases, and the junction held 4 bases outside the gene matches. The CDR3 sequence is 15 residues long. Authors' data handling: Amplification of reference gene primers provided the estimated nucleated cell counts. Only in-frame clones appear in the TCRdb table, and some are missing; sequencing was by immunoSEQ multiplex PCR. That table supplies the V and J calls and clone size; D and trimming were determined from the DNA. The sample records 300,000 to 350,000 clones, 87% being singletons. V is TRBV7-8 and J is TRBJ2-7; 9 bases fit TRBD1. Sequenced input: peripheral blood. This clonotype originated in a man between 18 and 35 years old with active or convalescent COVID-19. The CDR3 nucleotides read TGTGCCAGCAGCTTAGATGGGACAGGGATCTACGAGCAGTACTTC. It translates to CASSLDGTGIYEQYF.